This TCR beta chain is drawn from a study of CXCR3 chemokines and chemotherapy response in bladder cancer. The CDR3 has 15 residues. V lost 2 bases, J lost 5 bases, and 16 bases lay in between. CDR1 is SGHTA and CDR2 is FQGTGA in the germline V gene. TCRdb reanalysed the PCR reads using MiXCR and keeps one entry per CDR3 protein. This sample has more than 10,000 distinct CDR3 sequences, with 9.5% to 15% found just once. This clonotype has a count of ten or more. The rearrangement links TRBV7-3 to TRBJ2-7; D is possibly TRBD2 (6 bases). The TCR was taken from a human donor with bladder cancer that did not respond to neoadjuvant chemotherapy. This sample was obtained from a patient whose treatment included neoadjuvant chemotherapy. The chain's CDR3 is CASSLDWRDRNEQYF. CDR3 coding DNA: TGTGCCAGCAGCTTAGACTGGCGGGATCGGAACGAGCAGTACTTC.